This TCR beta chain is drawn from a study of control samples from healthy donors and cancer patients. Measured with immunoSEQ multiplex PCR; TCRdb has only the in-frame clones, and not every one. The repertoire holds 90,000 to 100,000 clones, with 90% as singletons. The receptor comes from a woman between 18 and 29 years old in good health. The sample comprised blood.

This chain's CDR3 is CASSQQGMYRETQYF. The CDR3 region has the DNA TGTGCCAGCAGTCAACAGGGGATGTACCGGGAGACCCAGTACTTC. This chain uses TRBV3-1 (or the pseudogene TRBV3-2) with TRBJ2-5, with 7 bases aligning to TRBD1. The germline V gene encodes CDR1 LGHDT and CDR2 YNNKEL (reference sequence). There are 15 residues in the CDR3. The V gene end was trimmed by 6 bases and the J gene end by 5 bases; junction bases not matched to a gene: 12.